These 20 T cell receptor beta chains were all obtained from the same sample, sequenced in a study of OX40 agonist ivuxolimab in advanced cancers. Only in-frame clones appear in the TCRdb table, and some are missing; sequencing was by immunoSEQ multiplex PCR. In the table there are around 83,000 clones, 91% of which are singletons. The source material was CD4+ or CD8+ T cells sorted from blood, sampled in a trial of the OX40 agonist ivuxolimab. Receptors were obtained from an adult with an advanced solid tumor such as melanoma, head and neck, liver or kidney cancer.

This clone was counted once. Here the CDR3 reads CASSKALSTDTQYF. DNA for the CDR3: TGTGCCAGCAGCAAAGCCCTTAGCACAGATACGCAGTATTTT. The chain is built from TRBV21-1 and TRBJ2-3; the D call in the table, TRBD2, was not verified against the DNA. TRBV21-1 is a known pseudogene. This CDR3 is built from 14 residues.

The V call is TRBV5-1, the J call TRBJ2-3; D uncertain. Between the trimmed V and J ends, which lost 2 bases and 2 bases, there was a span of 3 bases. Germline V lookup: CDR1 SGHRS, CDR2 YFSETQ. This CDR3 is 12 amino acids long. The chain's CDR3 is CASSFLTDTQYF. The CDR3 DNA follows: TGCGCCAGCAGCTTTCTCACAGATACGCAGTATTTT.

J is TRBJ1-1 and V is TRBV14, with D possibly TRBD1 on 5 matching bases. CDR1 and CDR2 from the germline V gene are SGHDN and FVKESK. V lost 5 bases and J 4 bases, leaving 14 bases between the germline ends. This CDR3 has 14 amino acids. DNA for the CDR3: TGTGCCAGCAGCTTTGGGGGAAGTGGCACTGAAGCTTTCTTT. It translates to CASSFGGSGTEAFF.

CDR3 amino acids: CASSPLQGGTNTEAFF. Written as DNA, the CDR3 is TGCGCCAGCAGCCCACTCCAGGGGGGTACGAACACTGAAGCTTTCTTT. V gene TRBV5-1 combines with J gene TRBJ1-1, with TRBD1 identical over 7 bases. The CDR3 sequence is 16 residues long. CDR1 is SGHRS, CDR2 YFSETQ, per germline. With 4 bases clipped from V and 1 base from J, the junction kept 10 bases outside the gene matches.

The V gene is TRBV11-3, the J gene TRBJ2-5; 9 nucleotides match TRBD2. V was clipped by 5 bases and J by 2 bases; unmatched bases: 12. The germline V gene encodes CDR1 SGHNT and CDR2 YENEEA. The CDR3 is 17 residues long. The CDR3 bases are TGTGCCAGCAGCCACAGGGCGGCTAGCGGGGATCAAGAGACCCAGTACTTC. Translated: CASSHRAASGDQETQYF.

The genes are TRBV2 and TRBJ2-5; 12 bases match TRBD2. Germline CDR1 and CDR2: SNHLY and FYNNEI. This CDR3 spans 14 amino acids. Losses at the gene ends were 6 bases for V and 2 bases for J; bases not matched to a gene: 1. The CDR3 bases are TGTGCCAGCAGGGGACTAGCGGGTCAAGAGACCCAGTACTTC. Protein sequence: CASRGLAGQETQYF.

The gene calls are TRBV10-2 and TRBJ1-5; D ambiguous. CDR1 WSHSY and CDR2 SAAADI come from the germline V gene. CDR3 size: 15 residues. Trimming left V 0 bases short and J 7 bases short, with 13 bases between. DNA of the CDR3: TGCGCCAGCAGTGAGTCGAAGGGCGGACGGCAGCCCCAGCATTTT. This codes for CASSESKGGRQPQHF.

V usage is TRBV28 and J usage is TRBJ2-4; 9 bases fit TRBD2. V shed 3 bases, J shed 0 bases, and the junction held 9 bases outside the gene matches. The CDR3 extends over 18 amino acids. Germline CDR1 MDHEN, CDR2 SYDVKM. CDR3 nucleotides: TGTGCCAGCAGTTTTCAGCCTAGCGGGGAAGTAGCCAAAAACATTCAGTACTTC. It translates to CASSFQPSGEVAKNIQYF.

V and J are TRBV7-3 and TRBJ2-1; possibly TRBD1 for D (7 bases). CDR1 and CDR2 (germline): SGHTA, FQGTGA. The ends were cut back, 5 bases at V and 0 bases at J, with 20 bases in the middle. The CDR3 consists of 18 residues. CDR3 region: CASSRLGGGDSSYNEQFF. The CDR3 DNA reads as TGTGCCAGCAGCCGATTAGGGGGCGGGGACAGCTCCTACAATGAGCAGTTCTTC.

The chain combines TRBV6-1 with TRBJ2-4; 7 positions match TRBD2. The germline V gene has CDR1 MNHNS and CDR2 SASEGT. The J segment lost 4 bases and the V segment lost 2 bases, leaving 2 bases of the junction unmatched. This CDR3 has 14 amino acids. The CDR3 spells CASSERGGKNIQYF. CDR3 nucleotide sequence: TGTGCCAGCAGTGAACGCGGGGGAAAAAACATTCAGTACTTC.

CDR3 coding DNA: TGTGCCAGCAGTGAAAATTCACGGAGGTACTTC. The encoded protein is CASSENSRRYF. V gene TRBV6-1 combines with J gene TRBJ2-7; no reliable D call. This CDR3 contains 11 residues. Trimming removed 2 bases at V and 12 bases at J, with 11 bases between. CDR1 is MNHNS and CDR2 is SASEGT in the germline V gene.

V usage is TRBV4-3 and J usage is TRBJ2-2, with a weak D call TRBD2 (5 bases). The germline V gene has CDR1 LGHNA and CDR2 YSLEER. CDR3 length: 15 amino acids. V lost 4 bases to trimming and J lost 1 base, with 10 bases between them. The CDR3 spells CASSPSGKNTGELFF. The DNA for the CDR3 is TGCGCCAGCAGCCCTTCGGGGAAGAACACCGGGGAGCTGTTTTTT.

The gene calls are TRBV11-2 and TRBJ2-7; TRBD1 might be the D (5 bases). The germline V gene encodes CDR1 SGHAT and CDR2 FQNNGV. Trimming took off 2 bases at V and 3 bases at J, with 11 bases between the two ends. The CDR3 has 14 amino acids. The CDR3 sequence: CASSLTDMNYEQYF. The DNA for the CDR3 is TGTGCCAGCAGCTTAACGGACATGAACTACGAGCAGTACTTC.

The sample holds a few counts of this clone. This rearrangement joins TRBV11-3 to TRBJ1-1; D not certain. The CDR3 is made up of 13 amino acids. CDR1 is SGHNT, CDR2 YENEEA, per germline. Trimming shortened V by 5 bases and J by 0 bases, and 7 bases separated the two germline ends. CDR3 amino acids: CASSNNLNTEAFF. The CDR3 nucleotides read TGTGCCAGCAGCAACAACCTGAACACTGAAGCTTTCTTT.

This clone turned up a few times. The chain links TRBV2 to TRBJ2-6; no clear D. Trimming took 0 bases from V and 1 from J, leaving 10 bases between them. This CDR3 comprises 17 residues. The germline CDR1 and CDR2 sequences are SNHLY and FYNNEI. CDR3 DNA: TGTGCCAGCAGTGAAGCGCTTCGAGGTTCTGGGGCCAACGTCCTGACTTTC. It translates to CASSEALRGSGANVLTF.

V and J are TRBV28 and TRBJ1-1; D gene unclear. The CDR3 is 14 residues long. Trimming left V 6 bases short and J 4 bases short, with 15 bases between. Germline values: CDR1 MDHEN, CDR2 SYDVKM. The CDR3 DNA reads TGTGCCAGCAGAACACGAGGGTCGTTCACTGAAGCTTTCTTT. This codes for CASRTRGSFTEAFF.

In this sample, this clone turned up once. The chain is built from TRBV5-4 and TRBJ2-7; 7 nucleotides line up with TRBD1. The CDR3 extends over 15 amino acids. With 1 base clipped from V and 7 bases from J, the junction kept 11 bases outside the gene matches. CDR1 is SGHNT, CDR2 YYREEE, per germline (reference sequence). This chain's CDR3 is CASSLLSGGPGEQYF. DNA for the CDR3: TGTGCCAGCAGCTTGCTTTCAGGGGGTCCGGGTGAGCAGTACTTC.

The V and J genes are TRBV19 and TRBJ2-7, with a weak D call TRBD1 (6 bases). V shed 2 bases and J shed 4 bases, with 21 bases lying between them. This CDR3 comprises 17 residues. Germline assignment: CDR1 LNHDA and CDR2 SQIVND (reference sequence). The CDR3: CASSITRSYRDKYEQYF. CDR3 nucleotide sequence: TGTGCCAGTAGTATAACCCGCAGCTACCGGGACAAATACGAGCAGTACTTC.

V is TRBV7-9 and J is TRBJ1-6, with 7 bases that match TRBD1. The germline V gene encodes CDR1 SEHNR and CDR2 FQNEAQ (reference sequence). The ends lost 5 bases at V and 7 bases at J; junction bases unmatched: 8. The CDR3 has 15 residues. The CDR3 reads CASSPRQGINSPLHF. CDR3 DNA: TGTGCCAGCAGCCCCCGACAGGGTATCAATTCACCCCTCCACTTT.

J is TRBJ1-1 and V is TRBV6-6; D is undetermined. The CDR3 extends over 13 amino acids. CDR1 and CDR2 from the germline V gene are MNHNY and SVGAGI (reference sequence). Trimming stripped 0 bases from V and 8 bases from J, with 10 bases between. The CDR3 region is CASSYSGGFEAFF. The CDR3 DNA is TGTGCCAGCAGTTACTCGGGCGGCTTCGAAGCTTTCTTT.